The present T cell receptor (beta chain) was sequenced within a study of human T cells and chemical hapten exposure. TCRdb ran MiXCR on the RACE reads and lists one entry per CDR3 protein. The table shows roughly 200,000 distinct CDR3 sequences, with about 20% occurring only once. The germline CDR1 and CDR2 sequences are MNHEY and SVGAGI. The CDR3 covers 13 residues. Between the trimmed V and J ends, which lost 2 bases and 8 bases, there was a span of 12 bases. Time point in this sample: patch test 1, 2 weeks after DPC sensitization. The treatment is: therapeutic diphenylcyclopropenone sensitization with weekly scalp DPC. This clonotype appeared a few times.

This TCR was sampled from a woman in her 50s with alopecia areata. Some clones in this sample may be carry-over from other donors' samples. The material was whole blood, obtained in connection with sensitization to the hapten diphenylcyclopropenone (DPC). J is TRBJ1-2 and V is TRBV6-5, with a possible D match to TRBD1 (6 bases). CDR3 in DNA: TGTGCCAGCAGTTACGCCAGGGGCGTAGGCTACACCTTC. Translated, it gives CASSYARGVGYTF.